This TCR beta chain was obtained from a study of chemoradiotherapy in HPV16-positive cancers. Looking at the study overall: A couple of HPV16-positive patients' cells yielded candidate HPV-specific clones and common motifs.

Using immunoSEQ multiplex PCR, the repertoire was profiled, and TCRdb retains in-frame clones only, with some absent. The sample shows about 22,000 clones, around 90% of them seen only once. Study findings and constraints: For HPV16-positive patients, expanding HPV-responsive T cells associated with longer recurrence-free survival. The functional HPV-specific definition rests on just two HPV16-positive patients. During treatment, candidate HPV-specific clones and E7-related motifs expanded in tumor.

In the case of this clone: Its antigen is undetermined.

V lost 0 bases to trimming and J lost 1 base, with 6 bases between them. In germline, CDR1 is SGDLS, CDR2 YYNGEE. The length of the CDR3 is 14 residues. The source was blood, collected from a patient who underwent chemoradiotherapy. This receptor was identified in a human donor with HPV-associated anogenital cancer. The rearrangement links TRBV9 to TRBJ2-3; no clear D. CDR3 residues: CASSVDEGTDTQYF. The CDR3 DNA follows: TGTGCCAGCAGCGTAGATGAAGGCACAGATACGCAGTATTTT.